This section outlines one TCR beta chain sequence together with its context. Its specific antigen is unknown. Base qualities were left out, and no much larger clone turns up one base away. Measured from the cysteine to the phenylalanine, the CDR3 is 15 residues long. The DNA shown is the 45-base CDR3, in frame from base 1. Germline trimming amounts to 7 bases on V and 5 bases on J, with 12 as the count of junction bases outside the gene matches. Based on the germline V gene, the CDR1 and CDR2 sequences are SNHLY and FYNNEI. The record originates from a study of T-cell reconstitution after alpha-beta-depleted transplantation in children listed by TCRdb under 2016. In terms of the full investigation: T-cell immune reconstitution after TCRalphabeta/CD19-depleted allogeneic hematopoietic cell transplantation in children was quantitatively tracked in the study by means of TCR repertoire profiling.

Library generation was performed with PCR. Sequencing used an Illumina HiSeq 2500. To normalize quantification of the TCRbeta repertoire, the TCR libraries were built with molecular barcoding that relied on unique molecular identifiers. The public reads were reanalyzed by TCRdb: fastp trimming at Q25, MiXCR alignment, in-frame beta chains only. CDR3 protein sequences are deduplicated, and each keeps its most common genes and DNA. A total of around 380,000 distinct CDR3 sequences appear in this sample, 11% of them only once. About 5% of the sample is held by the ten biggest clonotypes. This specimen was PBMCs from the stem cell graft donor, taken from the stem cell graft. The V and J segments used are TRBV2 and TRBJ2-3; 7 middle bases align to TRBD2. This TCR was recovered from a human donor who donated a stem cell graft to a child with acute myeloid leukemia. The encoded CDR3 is CASNPRGSGRDTQYF. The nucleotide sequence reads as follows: TGTGCCAGCAATCCCCGGGGTAGCGGGCGAGATACGCAGTATTTT.